Below are 2 T cell receptor beta chains sequenced from a single sample in a study of blood T cell repertoires in COVID-19. The repertoire was sequenced with immunoSEQ multiplex PCR; TCRdb's copy has only in-frame clones and lacks some. The table lists roughly 81,000 clones, more than 70% of them singletons, with over 35% in the top ten. Material: peripheral blood. The receptors derive from a man at least 80 years old with active or convalescent COVID-19.

The genes are TRBV6-1 and TRBJ2-7; 9 nucleotides line up with TRBD1. CDR3 length equals 14 residues. Trimming removed 5 bases from V and 5 bases from J; junction bases left unmatched: 7. CDR1 MNHNS and CDR2 SASEGT come from the germline V gene. CDR3 in DNA: TGTGCCAGCAGTCGCGGGACAGGGTCCCACGAGCAGTACTTC. This gives the protein CASSRGTGSHEQYF.

This clone was counted only a few times. J is TRBJ1-1 and V is TRBV5-1, with 7 bases fitting TRBD1. V shed 4 bases and J 0 bases; nucleotides not matched to a gene: 12. This CDR3 is built from 17 residues. Germline CDR1 and CDR2: SGHRS and YFSETQ. CDR3: CASSPHQGGRMNTEAFF. CDR3 nucleotides: TGCGCCAGCAGCCCACACCAGGGGGGTAGGATGAACACTGAAGCTTTCTTT.